The 20 T cell receptor beta chains below all came from one sample that was sequenced in a study of T cell changes during pregnancy in multiple sclerosis. Measured with immunoSEQ multiplex PCR; TCRdb has only the in-frame clones, and not every one. The sample includes over 50,000 clones, 91% seen only once; the top ten take approximately 1.5%. The specimen was peripheral blood, collected in the third trimester of pregnancy. The source is a female donor in good health, enrolled as a control in a pregnancy study.

The chain is built from TRBV7-3 and TRBJ2-1, with TRBD2 matching 8 bases. The CDR3 consists of 16 residues. The germline CDR1 and CDR2 sequences are SGHTA and FQGTGA. Trimming removed 5 bases from V and 5 bases from J; junction bases left unmatched: 11. CDR3 protein: CASSRGGFGSNNEQFF. CDR3 in DNA: TGTGCCAGCAGCCGGGGGGGGTTCGGGTCCAACAATGAGCAGTTCTTC.

The chain combines TRBV7-2 with TRBJ1-1; no reliable D call. The germline V and J ends were trimmed by 5 bases and 5 bases, with 9 bases remaining between them. Germline loops: CDR1 SGHTA, CDR2 FQGNSA. This CDR3 region has 12 residues. The DNA for the CDR3 is TGTGCCAGCAGCCCCCTTCGGACTGAAGCTTTCTTT. Translating gives CASSPLRTEAFF.

The chain joins TRBV6-6 to TRBJ1-4; D might be TRBD1 (5 bases). The germline V gene encodes CDR1 MNHNY and CDR2 SVGAGI (reference sequence). The CDR3 has 15 residues. V was cut by 5 bases and J by 7 bases, with 17 bases left in between. The CDR3 reads CASSNGQGLSEKLFF. The CDR3 coding sequence is TGTGCCAGCAGTAACGGCCAGGGTCTGAGTGAAAAACTGTTTTTT.

V and J are TRBV2 and TRBJ1-6; 9 positions agree with TRBD1. This CDR3 has 14 amino acids. The germline V gene has CDR1 SNHLY and CDR2 FYNNEI. V gave up 7 bases and J gave up 7 bases; unmatched junction bases: 5. CDR3 sequence (DNA): TGTGCCAGCAATGGGGGACAGGGAAATTCACCCCTCCACTTT. Protein: CASNGGQGNSPLHF. The entire variable domain, with the rest obtained from reference TRBV2 and TRBJ1-6, is as follows: EPEVTQTPSHQVTQMGQEVILRCVPISNHLYFYWYRQILGQKVEFLVSFYNNEISEKSEIFDDQFSVERPDGSNFTLKIRSTKLEDSAMYFCASNGGQGNSPLHFGNGTRLTVT.

The V call is TRBV19, the J call TRBJ1-5; perhaps TRBD1 as D (6 bases). Germline values: CDR1 LNHDA, CDR2 SQIVND (reference sequence). The CDR3 spans 13 residues. Trimming took 7 bases from V and 7 from J, leaving 14 bases between them. This CDR3 is CASNHGTRQPQHF. DNA for the CDR3: TGTGCCAGTAACCACGGGACACGACAGCCCCAGCATTTT.

The chain has TRBV5-1 and TRBJ1-3, with TRBD1 matching over 7 bases. The CDR3 has 17 amino acids. V lost 4 bases and J lost 0; bases outside the gene matches: 10. Germline V CDR1 and CDR2: SGHRS, YFSETQ. DNA for the CDR3: TGCGCCAGCAGCCTCAGACCAACAGGGGCCTCTGGAAACACCATATATTTT. It encodes CASSLRPTGASGNTIYF.

The count of this clone is one. This rearrangement joins TRBV13 to TRBJ2-3; TRBD1 matches at 11 bases. CDR1 and CDR2 from the germline V gene are PRHDT and FYEKMQ (reference sequence). This CDR3 has 15 residues. J lost 4 bases, V lost 5 bases, and 5 bases had no gene match. CDR3 sequence (DNA): TGTGCCAGCAGCATCGGACAGGGGGCATCAGATACGCAGTATTTT. It translates to CASSIGQGASDTQYF.

V and J are TRBV2 and TRBJ2-3; tentatively, D is TRBD2 (5 bases). V shed 7 bases and J shed 0 bases, with 11 bases lying between them. Germline values: CDR1 SNHLY, CDR2 FYNNEI. The CDR3 covers 14 residues. This CDR3 reads CASTGWSSTDTQYF. The CDR3, as DNA: TGTGCCAGCACGGGGTGGTCTAGCACAGATACGCAGTATTTT.

The V gene is TRBV5-1, the J gene TRBJ2-1; 12 nucleotides line up with TRBD2. V was pared by 7 bases and J by 7 bases, with 9 bases of the junction left unmatched. This CDR3 is 15 amino acids long. Germline V gene data show CDR1 as SGHRS and CDR2 as YFSETQ. CDR3 coding DNA: TGCGCCAGCCGCCCTCTAGCGGGGGGGCGTAATGAGCAGTTCTTC. It codes for CASRPLAGGRNEQFF.

This clone occurred a few times. The V call is TRBV6-1, the J call TRBJ1-5, with 8 bases that match TRBD1. The CDR3 is 14 amino acids. The V segment lost 6 bases and the J segment 6 bases; nucleotides outside the gene matches: 7. CDR1 and CDR2 (germline): MNHNS, SASEGT. The CDR3 DNA reads as TGTGCCAGCAGATGGGACAGGTCGGGTCAGCCCCAGCATTTT. It specifies CASRWDRSGQPQHF.

The chain links TRBV11-2 to TRBJ2-5; 10 bases map to TRBD2. Looked up from germline, CDR1 is SGHAT and CDR2 is FQNNGV. This CDR3 region has 15 residues. After removal of 1 base from V and 3 bases from J, the junction contained 2 bases not matched to a gene. In nucleotides, the CDR3 is TGTGCCAGCAGCTTAGCTCTAGCGGGGGAAGAGACCCAGTACTTC. This encodes CASSLALAGEETQYF.

The chain employs TRBV27 and TRBJ2-5; TRBD1 is a possible D gene (5 bases). Deletions cut 6 bases from V and 3 bases from J, with 11 bases between. From germline, CDR1 is MNHEY and CDR2 SMNVEV (reference sequence). The CDR3 has 13 amino acids. In DNA form, the CDR3 reads TGTGCCAGCAGACGACAGATAGAAGAGACCCAGTACTTC. Its protein product is CASRRQIEETQYF.

V is TRBV7-8 and J is TRBJ1-6; D may be TRBD1 (6 bases). Trimming shortened V by 1 base and J by 8 bases, and 12 bases separated the two germline ends. Looked up from germline, CDR1 is SGHVS and CDR2 is FQNEAQ. CDR3 length: 15 amino acids. The CDR3 protein is CASSLEQGRYSPLHF. CDR3 DNA: TGTGCCAGCAGCTTAGAACAGGGTCGATATTCACCCCTCCACTTT.

The J gene is TRBJ2-5, the V gene TRBV19; 8 bases match TRBD1. V was clipped by 5 bases and J by 5 bases; unmatched bases: 10. The CDR3 has 15 residues. In germline, CDR1 is LNHDA, CDR2 SQIVND (reference sequence). CDR3 sequence: CASSPRDRTGETQYF. The CDR3 coding sequence is TGTGCCAGTAGTCCCCGGGACAGGACCGGCGAGACCCAGTACTTC.

This chain joins TRBV5-6 and TRBJ1-4; possible D gene TRBD1, 5 bases. The germline V gene encodes CDR1 SGHDT and CDR2 YYEEEE. The V end was cut by 4 bases, the J end by 0 bases, with 13 bases between. The CDR3 consists of 16 residues. CDR3 sequence (DNA): TGTGCCAGCAGCCAAATAACAGGTGCAACTAATGAAAAACTGTTTTTT. Amino acid sequence: CASSQITGATNEKLFF.

The J gene is TRBJ2-7, the V gene TRBV7-2; the match to TRBD1 covers 9 bases. V gave up 1 base and J gave up 4 bases; unmatched junction bases: 2. Germline assignment: CDR1 SGHTA and CDR2 FQGNSA. The CDR3 loop spans 14 amino acids. The DNA of the CDR3 is TGTGCCAGCAGCTTAGGGACAGGGGTGTACGAGCAGTACTTC. Translation: CASSLGTGVYEQYF.

About this clone: An end of the junction does not agree with germline; a read error may underlie this. The chain is built from TRBV7-7 and TRBJ2-5; 7 bases match TRBD2. Germline CDR1 SSHAT, CDR2 FNYEAQ (reference sequence). The CDR3 extends over 14 amino acids. CDR3 sequence: CASSLSGLWETQYF. In DNA, the CDR3 is TGTGCTAGCAGCCTTAGCGGGCTTTGGGAGACCCAGTACTTC.

This clone was recorded only once. V is TRBV6-6 and J is TRBJ2-7, with 8 bases identical to TRBD2. The V gene's germline CDR1 is MNHNY and CDR2 SVGAGI (reference sequence). This CDR3 is built from 14 residues. V gave up 4 bases and J gave up 5 bases; unmatched junction bases: 7. CDR3 protein: CASSSGLVYNEQYF. In DNA, the CDR3 is TGTGCCAGCAGTTCGGGACTAGTGTACAACGAGCAGTACTTC.

The chain links TRBV4-3 to TRBJ2-2; 8 nucleotides match TRBD2. The length of the CDR3 is 15 residues. Trimming took 1 base from V and 7 from J; bases not matched to a gene: 5. CDR1 LGHNA and CDR2 YSLEER come from the germline V gene. The CDR3 nucleotides are TGCGCCAGCAGCCAAGGTAGCGGGGTGAACGGGGAGCTGTTTTTT. This sequence encodes CASSQGSGVNGELFF.

A single count supports this clone. The rearrangement joins TRBV28 to TRBJ1-5; D is perhaps TRBD1 (6 bases). This CDR3 spans 14 amino acids. With 3 bases removed from V and 4 bases from J, the gap between germline ends came to 10 bases. Germline V gives CDR1 MDHEN, CDR2 SYDVKM. The CDR3 DNA is TGTGCCAGCAGTTTGGGGACACATAATCAGCCCCAGCATTTT. As protein: CASSLGTHNQPQHF. Full variable domain (remainder filled in from reference TRBV28 and TRBJ1-5): DVKVTQSSRYLVKRTGEKVFLECVQDMDHENMFWYRQDPGLGLRLIYFSYDVKMKEKGDIPEGYSVSREKKERFSLILESASTNQTSMYLCASSLGTHNQPQHFGDGTRLSIL.